This T cell receptor (beta chain) appears in the sequencing data of a study of PD-1 blockade in classical Hodgkin lymphoma. CDR1 and CDR2 (germline): SNHLY, FYNNEI. CDR3 size: 14 residues. V dropped 1 base and J dropped 0 bases, with 7 bases sitting between them. To note about this clone: The antigen remains undetermined.

Assay used: immunoSEQ multiplex PCR; TCRdb lists only in-frame clones, some missing. This repertoire shows tens of thousands of clones, roughly 90% found once; its top ten account for over 4%. Broader study findings: A reduction in baseline TCR diversity was reportedly seen in newly diagnosed patients relative to healthy donors. Still unresolved is the cause of the repertoire differences, which may be disease activity or prior therapy.

Time point denoted: newly diagnosed, previously untreated cHL patient sample. Newly diagnosed, untreated classical Hodgkin lymphoma PBMCs served as comparison. V is TRBV2 and J is TRBJ2-7; tentatively, D is TRBD1 (6 bases). The sample taken for sequencing was peripheral blood mononuclear cells (PBMCs). The origin of this receptor is a human donor with classical Hodgkin lymphoma. The chain's CDR3 is CASSEDRASYEQYV. CDR3 bases: TGTGCCAGCAGTGAAGACAGGGCCTCCTACGAGCAGTACGTC.